This TCR beta chain was recovered during a study of cytomegalovirus exposure and HLA in healthy donors. Overall study: Previous work identified 120 million or so unique TCR beta sequences from around 170 million T cells.

Study-level findings and limits: A later analysis reportedly found fewer N-insertions in an Asian-associated ancestry cluster than the roughly 680-donor mean. Presence/absence comparisons presumed near-even sequencing depth among donors. It was confirmed in vitro that three of the CMV-associated chains were specific for CMV antigens.

The PCR used 60 Vbeta and 13 Jbeta primers. TCRdb's copy holds only in-frame clones and misses some; the assay was immunoSEQ multiplex PCR. The sample has 95,000 to 150,000 clones; 74% are singletons. Germline V gene data show CDR1 as SGHTA and CDR2 as FQGTGA. Trimming removed 5 bases from V and 2 bases from J; junction bases left unmatched: 7. The CDR3 runs 15 residues. Comment on this clone: The antigen is undetermined.

The chain employs TRBV7-3 and TRBJ2-7, with TRBD2 matching 9 bases. Sequencing was carried out using PBMCs. The origin of this receptor is a woman aged 50 to 60 in good health and CMV-seropositive. Here the CDR3 reads CASSLGLARTYEQYF. CDR3 nucleotide sequence: TGTGCCAGCAGCCTTGGACTAGCGAGAACCTACGAGCAGTACTTC.